The source of this TCR beta chain is a study of cytomegalovirus exposure and HLA in healthy donors. With 60 Vbeta and 13 Jbeta primers, the PCR was carried out. Sequencing was performed with immunoSEQ multiplex PCR; in TCRdb, only in-frame clones are kept and a portion is missing. The table lists 150,000 to 250,000 clones, about 82% of them singletons. General study results and limits: Sequencing depth roughly uniform across donors was assumed in presence/absence analyses.

The CDR3 extends over 15 amino acids. Trimming cost V 1 base and J 4 bases; bases outside gene matches: 6. Per germline, CDR1 SGHRS and CDR2 YFSETQ. Of note for this clone: Its antigen remains unknown.

The sample consisted of PBMCs. The source is a woman in her 50s in good health and CMV-seronegative. J is TRBJ2-3 and V is TRBV5-1; 7 positions agree with TRBD2. This CDR3 is CASSLSLARADTQYF. Written as DNA, the CDR3 is TGCGCCAGCAGCTTGTCACTAGCGAGGGCAGATACGCAGTATTTT.